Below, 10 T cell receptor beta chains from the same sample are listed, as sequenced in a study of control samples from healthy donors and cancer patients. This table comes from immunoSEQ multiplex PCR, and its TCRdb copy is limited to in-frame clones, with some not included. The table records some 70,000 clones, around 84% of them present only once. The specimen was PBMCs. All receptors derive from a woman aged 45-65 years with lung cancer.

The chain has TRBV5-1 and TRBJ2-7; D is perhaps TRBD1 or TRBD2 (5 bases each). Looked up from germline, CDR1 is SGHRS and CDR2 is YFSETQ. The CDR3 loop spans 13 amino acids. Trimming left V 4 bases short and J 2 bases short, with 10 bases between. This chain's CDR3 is CASSMGRAYEQYF. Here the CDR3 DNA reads TGCGCCAGCAGCATGGGACGGGCCTACGAGCAGTACTTC.

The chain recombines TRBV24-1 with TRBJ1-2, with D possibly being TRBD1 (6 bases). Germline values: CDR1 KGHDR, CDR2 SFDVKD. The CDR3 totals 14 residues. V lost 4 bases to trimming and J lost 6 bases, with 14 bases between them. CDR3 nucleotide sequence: TGTGCCACCAGTGACCCCAGGGGCTCCGATGGCTACACCTTC. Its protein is CATSDPRGSDGYTF.

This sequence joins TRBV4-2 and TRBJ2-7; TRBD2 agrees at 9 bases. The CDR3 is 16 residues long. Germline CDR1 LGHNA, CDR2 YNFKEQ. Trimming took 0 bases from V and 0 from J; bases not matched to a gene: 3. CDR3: CASSQEAGGYSYEQYF. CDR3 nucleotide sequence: TGTGCCAGCAGCCAAGAAGCGGGGGGATACTCCTACGAGCAGTACTTC.

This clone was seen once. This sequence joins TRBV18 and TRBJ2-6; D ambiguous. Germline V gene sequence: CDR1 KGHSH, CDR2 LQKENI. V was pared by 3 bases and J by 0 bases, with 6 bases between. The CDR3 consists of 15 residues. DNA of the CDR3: TGTGCCAGCTCACCGCTTAGCTCTGGGGCCAACGTCCTGACTTTC. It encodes CASSPLSSGANVLTF.

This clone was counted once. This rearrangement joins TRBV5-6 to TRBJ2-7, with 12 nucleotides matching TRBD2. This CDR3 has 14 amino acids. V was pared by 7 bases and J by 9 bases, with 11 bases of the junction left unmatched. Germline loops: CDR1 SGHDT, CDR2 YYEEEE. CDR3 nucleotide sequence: TGTGCCAGCTTTTCCGGGACTAGCGGGCGAGGGCAGTACTTC. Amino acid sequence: CASFSGTSGRGQYF.

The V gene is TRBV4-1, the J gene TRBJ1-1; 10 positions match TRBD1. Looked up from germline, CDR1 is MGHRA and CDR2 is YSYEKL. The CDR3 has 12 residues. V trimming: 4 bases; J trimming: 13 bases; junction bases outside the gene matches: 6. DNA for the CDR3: TGCGCCAGCAGCCTCGGACAGGGGGTCGTTTTCTTT. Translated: CASSLGQGVVFF.

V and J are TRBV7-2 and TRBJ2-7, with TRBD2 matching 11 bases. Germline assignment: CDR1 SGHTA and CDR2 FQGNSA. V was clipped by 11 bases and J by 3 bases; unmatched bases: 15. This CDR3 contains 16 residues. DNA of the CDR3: TGTGCCTCTAGCTTAAGGGGGACTAGCGGCAGCTACGAGCAGTACTTC. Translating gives CASSLRGTSGSYEQYF.

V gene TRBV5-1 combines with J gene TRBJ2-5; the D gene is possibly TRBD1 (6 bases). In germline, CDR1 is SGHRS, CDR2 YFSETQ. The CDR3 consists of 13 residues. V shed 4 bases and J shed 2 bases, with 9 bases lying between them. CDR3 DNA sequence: TGCGCCAGCAGCCCAGGACAGCAAGAGACCCAGTACTTC. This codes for CASSPGQQETQYF.

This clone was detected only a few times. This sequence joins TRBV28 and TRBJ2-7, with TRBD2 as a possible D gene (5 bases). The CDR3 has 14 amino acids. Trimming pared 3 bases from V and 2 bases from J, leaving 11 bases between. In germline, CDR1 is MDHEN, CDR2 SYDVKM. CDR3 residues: CASSFRDRAYEQYF. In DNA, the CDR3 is TGTGCCAGCAGTTTCCGGGATAGGGCCTACGAGCAGTACTTC. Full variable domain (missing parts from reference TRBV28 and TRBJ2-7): DVKVTQSSRYLVKRTGEKVFLECVQDMDHENMFWYRQDPGLGLRLIYFSYDVKMKEKGDIPEGYSVSREKKERFSLILESASTNQTSMYLCASSFRDRAYEQYFGPGTRLTVT.

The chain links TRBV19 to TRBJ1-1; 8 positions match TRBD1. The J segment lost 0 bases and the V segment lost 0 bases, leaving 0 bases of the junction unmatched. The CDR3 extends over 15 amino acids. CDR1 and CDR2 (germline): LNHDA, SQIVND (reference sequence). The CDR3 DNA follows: TGTGCCAGTAGTATAGAGACAGGGGTGAACACTGAAGCTTTCTTT. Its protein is CASSIETGVNTEAFF.